This record covers a single TCR beta chain. Both TCR beta VDJ combination and CDR3 sequence profiling were carried out. Genomic DNA was the template for this profiling. TCRdb re-called the reads through MiXCR, storing one row per CDR3 protein. The sample carries 200,000 to 250,000 distinct CDR3 sequences, approximately 57% recorded once. This sample is drawn from a study of CD8+CD57+ T cells in acquired aplastic anemia. The germline V gene has CDR1 SGHNT and CDR2 YYREEE (reference sequence). There are 14 residues in the CDR3. Deletions cut 0 bases from V and 6 bases from J, with 7 bases between. The source of this sequence is a human donor in good health. The chain joins TRBV5-4 to TRBJ1-6; D is unresolved. Sequenced: sorted CD4+, CD8+, or CD8+CD57+ T cells (not recorded which) from PBMCs. The CDR3 sequence is CASSLERLNSPLHF. The CDR3 DNA reads as TGTGCCAGCAGCTTGGAACGGCTTAATTCACCCCTCCACTTT.